These 29 T cell receptor beta chains came from one sample sequenced in a study of blood T cell repertoires in COVID-19. Sequencing used immunoSEQ multiplex PCR; TCRdb keeps in-frame clones, though not all of them. This sample has over 130,000 clones, with about 87% found just once. The sequencing sample was made of peripheral blood. The receptor set was obtained from a human donor in a cohort sampled during active COVID-19.

The J gene is TRBJ2-1, the V gene TRBV10-3; TRBD1 aligns across 9 bases. CDR1 and CDR2 from the germline V gene are ENHRY and SYGVKD. The CDR3 has 15 amino acids. V was clipped by 3 bases and J by 6 bases; unmatched bases: 6. This CDR3 is CAISDPGQGFNEQFF. The CDR3 bases are TGTGCCATCAGTGATCCGGGACAGGGCTTCAATGAGCAGTTCTTC.

V is TRBV6-6 and J is TRBJ2-3; weak D call: TRBD2 (5 bases). V shed 5 bases and J shed 0 bases, with 15 bases lying between them. The length of the CDR3 is 16 residues. Germline V gene sequence: CDR1 MNHNY, CDR2 SVGAGI (reference sequence). The CDR3 loop reads CASSRKGDPSTDTQYF. In DNA, the CDR3 is TGTGCCAGCAGTCGAAAGGGAGATCCTAGCACAGATACGCAGTATTTT.

The chain links TRBV27 to TRBJ2-2; D unclear. The V gene lost 4 bases and the J gene lost 0 bases, with 12 bases spanning the gap. CDR3 size: 16 residues. Germline CDR1 reads MNHEY; CDR2 reads SMNVEV (reference sequence). CDR3 bases: TGTGCCAGCAGTTCGACTTGGAACCCGAACACCGGGGAGCTGTTTTTT. Its translation is CASSSTWNPNTGELFF.

The chain has TRBV27 and TRBJ2-1; 8 nucleotides align to TRBD2. V trimming: 0 bases; J trimming: 8 bases; junction bases outside the gene matches: 9. This CDR3 is 16 amino acids long. Germline values: CDR1 MNHEY, CDR2 SMNVEV (reference sequence). As DNA, the CDR3 is TGTGCCAGCAGTTTATCTTGCGCGGGGGGTTGTCATGAGCAGTTCTTC. This translates into CASSLSCAGGCHEQFF.

By sample fraction, this clone is medium-sized. This rearrangement joins TRBV6-6 to TRBJ2-2; the D gene is possibly TRBD2 (5 bases). Trimming removed 0 bases at V and 7 bases at J, with 15 bases between. Per the germline V gene, CDR1 is MNHNY and CDR2 is SVGAGI (reference sequence). This CDR3 spans 16 amino acids. CDR3 DNA: TGTGCCAGCAGTTACTCATCCGGGGTTAAGGGCGGGGAGCTGTTTTTT. This codes for CASSYSSGVKGGELFF.

The chain joins TRBV2 to TRBJ2-3, with 9 bases that match TRBD2. V was clipped by 6 bases and J by 6 bases; unmatched bases: 7. The CDR3 spans 14 residues. Germline CDR1 SNHLY, CDR2 FYNNEI. CDR3 residues: CASRPGLAHDTQYF. The CDR3 nucleotides read TGTGCCAGCAGGCCGGGACTAGCTCATGATACGCAGTATTTT.

This clone has only a few counts. The CDR3 spells CASSRRDSSYNEQFF. The CDR3 DNA is TGTGCCAGCAGCCGCCGGGACTCGTCCTACAATGAGCAGTTCTTC. The chain combines TRBV7-2 with TRBJ2-1; tentative D call: TRBD2 (6 bases). Trimming cost V 5 bases and J 1 base, with 12 bases left between them. Per germline, CDR1 SGHTA and CDR2 FQGNSA. The CDR3 totals 15 residues.

The chain links TRBV24-1 to TRBJ2-3; 9 bases map to TRBD1. The V gene's germline CDR1 is KGHDR and CDR2 SFDVKD. The CDR3 length is 16 residues. With V trimmed by 1 base and J by 7 bases, 8 bases remained unmatched. The CDR3 loop reads CATSDFWDRVGNTQYF. The DNA for the CDR3 is TGTGCCACCAGTGATTTCTGGGACAGGGTTGGAAATACGCAGTATTTT.

This chain joins TRBV28 and TRBJ2-1; 7 bases are a match to TRBD2. Losses at the gene ends were 5 bases for V and 5 bases for J; bases not matched to a gene: 6. This CDR3 region has 14 residues. Looked up from germline, CDR1 is MDHEN and CDR2 is SYDVKM. The CDR3 sequence is CASSPRLADNEQFF. CDR3 coding DNA: TGTGCCAGCAGTCCAAGACTAGCTGACAATGAGCAGTTCTTC.

The chain is built from TRBV28 and TRBJ1-5, with TRBD1 matching 8 bases. The CDR3 length is 16 residues. V dropped 10 bases and J dropped 3; count of bases not matched to a gene: 14. The germline V gene encodes CDR1 MDHEN and CDR2 SYDVKM. The CDR3 region is CATQGARFGNNQPQHF. For the CDR3, the DNA is TGTGCCACCCAGGGGGCCCGTTTCGGAAACAATCAGCCCCAGCATTTT.

J is TRBJ1-2 and V is TRBV27; 8 nucleotides agree with TRBD1. Looked up from germline, CDR1 is MNHEY and CDR2 is SMNVEV (reference sequence). The CDR3 consists of 16 residues. J gave up 4 bases and V 6 bases, and 13 bases lay outside the gene matches. The CDR3 region has the DNA TGTGCCAGCAGCGACGGCAGGGGGCCTCTCCTCTATGGCTACACCTTC. Its translation: CASSDGRGPLLYGYTF.

The chain carries TRBV2 and TRBJ1-4; D gene unclear. V was cut by 3 bases and J by 7 bases, with 12 bases left in between. The germline V gene has CDR1 SNHLY and CDR2 FYNNEI. The CDR3 is 14 amino acids. CDR3 sequence reads: CASSETFGSEKLFF. The CDR3 nucleotides read TGTGCCAGCAGTGAGACATTTGGGAGTGAAAAACTGTTTTTT. The entire variable domain, with the rest obtained from reference TRBV2 and TRBJ1-4, is as follows: EPEVTQTPSHQVTQMGQEVILRCVPISNHLYFYWYRQILGQKVEFLVSFYNNEISEKSEIFDDQFSVERPDGSNFTLKIRSTKLEDSAMYFCASSETFGSEKLFFGSGTQLSVL.

The chain combines TRBV29-1 with TRBJ2-3; 9 bases are a match to TRBD2. The J segment lost 6 bases and the V segment lost 1 base, leaving 11 bases of the junction unmatched. Germline-derived CDR1 and CDR2 are SQVTM and ANQGSEA. The CDR3 runs to 16 residues. The CDR3 protein is CSVEGLSGGVGDTQYF. The CDR3 nucleotides read TGCAGCGTTGAAGGTCTTAGCGGGGGAGTAGGGGATACGCAGTATTTT.

The chain is built from TRBV7-2 and TRBJ2-3; D call uncertain. This CDR3 region has 12 residues. Germline-derived CDR1 and CDR2 are SGHTA and FQGNSA. V was pared by 5 bases and J by 6 bases, with 9 bases between. CDR3 nucleotide sequence: TGTGCCAGCAGCCCATACTGGGATACGCAGTATTTT. Translation: CASSPYWDTQYF.

This clone was seen only once. The chain links TRBV10-1 to TRBJ1-1; D is unclear. Germline V gene data show CDR1 as WNHNN and CDR2 as SYGVQD (reference sequence). The V and J ends lost 8 bases and 5 bases respectively, with 15 bases between them. The CDR3 is made up of 13 amino acids. The DNA of the CDR3 is TGCGCCAGCTCCGGACTGGACGGAACTGAAGCTTTCTTT. Its protein product is CASSGLDGTEAFF.

The CDR3 reads CASSLGHTTYEQYF. CDR3 DNA: TGCGCCAGCAGCTTGGGACACACCACCTACGAGCAGTACTTC. This sequence joins TRBV5-1 and TRBJ2-7; D not certain. CDR3 length: 14 residues. V was trimmed by 0 bases and J by 2 bases, leaving 9 bases between them. Germline CDR1 reads SGHRS; CDR2 reads YFSETQ.

The chain has TRBV7-9 and TRBJ2-2; 7 bases map to TRBD1. V shed 8 bases and J 2 bases; nucleotides not matched to a gene: 5. Germline CDR1 SEHNR, CDR2 FQNEAQ (reference sequence). This CDR3 is built from 14 residues. CDR3 DNA sequence: TGTGCCAGCTGGGACAGTTACAACACCGGGGAGCTGTTTTTT. It yields the protein CASWDSYNTGELFF.

The chain couples TRBV10-3 to TRBJ2-5; D perhaps matches TRBD1 (6 bases). CDR1 is ENHRY, CDR2 SYGVKD, per germline. The V end lost 5 bases, the J end lost 2 bases, and 9 bases lay between the germline ends. The CDR3 contains 13 residues. CDR3 in DNA: TGTGCCATCAGTACAGGGCAACAAGAGACCCAGTACTTC. As protein: CAISTGQQETQYF.

V is TRBV6-5 and J is TRBJ2-1; 10 bases align to TRBD2. CDR1 and CDR2 (germline): MNHEY, SVGAGI. The CDR3 has 15 amino acids. V shed 4 bases and J 3 bases; nucleotides not matched to a gene: 3. This CDR3 reads CASSLSSGSYNEQFF. The CDR3 bases are TGTGCCAGCAGTTTGTCTAGCGGGAGCTACAATGAGCAGTTCTTC.

The chain recombines TRBV28 with TRBJ1-5; 11 bases fit TRBD1. Looked up from germline, CDR1 is MDHEN and CDR2 is SYDVKM. This CDR3 region has 15 residues. Losses at the gene ends were 6 bases for V and 2 bases for J; bases not matched to a gene: 3. CDR3 DNA: TGTGCCAGCAGCCAGGACAGGGGGCGCAATCAGCCCCAGCATTTT. Its translation is CASSQDRGRNQPQHF.

This clone has just one count. J is TRBJ1-2 and V is TRBV2; D remains ambiguous. The ends were cut back, 2 bases at V and 0 bases at J, with 16 bases in the middle. Germline CDR1 SNHLY, CDR2 FYNNEI. This CDR3 has 17 amino acids. As DNA, the CDR3 is TGTGCCAGCAGTGAAAAGGGAGTGGGAGCAGCTAACTATGGCTACACCTTC. This encodes CASSEKGVGAANYGYTF.

The chain links TRBV6-1 to TRBJ1-6, with D maybe TRBD1 (6 bases). Germline CDR1 MNHNS, CDR2 SASEGT. Trimming took 3 bases from V and 3 from J, leaving 6 bases between them. The length of the CDR3 is 14 residues. CDR3 coding DNA: TGTGCCAGCAGTGAGGGACACTATAATTCACCCCTCCACTTT. Encoded protein: CASSEGHYNSPLHF.

The table lists this clone with a count of one. The rearrangement links TRBV4-2 to TRBJ2-1; TRBD2 matches 10 bases. Germline CDR1 and CDR2: LGHNA and YNFKEQ. The length of the CDR3 is 17 residues. V shed 1 base and J 6 bases; nucleotides not matched to a gene: 9. The CDR3 reads CASSQASPGLATNEQFF. The CDR3 nucleotides are TGTGCCAGCAGCCAAGCCTCTCCGGGACTAGCGACCAATGAGCAGTTCTTC.

This sequence joins TRBV12-3 or TRBV12-4 and TRBJ1-2, with unresolved D. The ends were cut back, 1 base at V and 8 bases at J, with 8 bases in the middle. This CDR3 spans 12 amino acids. The CDR3 sequence: CASSLGPGGYTF. Written as DNA, the CDR3 is TGTGCCAGCAGTTTAGGGCCCGGGGGCTACACCTTC.

In its sample, this clone was seen a few times. V is TRBV5-8 and J is TRBJ2-1, with TRBD2 matching over 8 bases. The CDR3 totals 19 residues. Germline values: CDR1 SGHTS, CDR2 YDEGEE. Losses at the gene ends were 0 bases for V and 5 bases for J; bases not matched to a gene: 16. CDR3 in amino acids: CASSLDLIWASGPNNEQFF. In nucleotides, the CDR3 is TGTGCCAGCAGCTTGGATCTAATTTGGGCTAGCGGGCCAAACAATGAGCAGTTCTTC.

V is TRBV6-5 and J is TRBJ2-2, with D perhaps matching TRBD1 (5 bases). Germline assignment: CDR1 MNHEY and CDR2 SVGAGI. CDR3 length: 15 amino acids. V lost 5 bases and J 5 bases, leaving 15 bases between the germline ends. The CDR3 DNA reads as TGTGCCAGCAGTAGGCTAGGGGTGGGGACCGGGGAGCTGTTTTTT. Its translation: CASSRLGVGTGELFF.

The chain employs TRBV7-3 and TRBJ2-3, with a possible D match to TRBD2 (5 bases). This CDR3 spans 13 amino acids. CDR1 is SGHTA, CDR2 FQGTGA, per germline. V was cut by 0 bases and J by 5 bases, with 6 bases left in between. CDR3 sequence reads: CASSLTREDTQYF. CDR3 bases: TGTGCCAGCAGCTTAACCCGGGAAGATACGCAGTATTTT.

The V call is TRBV12-3 or TRBV12-4, the J call TRBJ1-2, with TRBD1 matching over 8 bases. Trimming at V came to 1 base and at J to 10 bases, leaving 5 bases not matched to a gene. The CDR3 runs to 13 residues. The CDR3 loop reads CASSLGTGSHYTF. In nucleotides, the CDR3 is TGTGCCAGCAGTTTAGGGACAGGGTCCCACTACACCTTC.

Worth noting for this clone: The same CDR3 arises from other DNA sequences in this sample as well. J is TRBJ2-7 and V is TRBV28, with D possibly being TRBD1 (5 bases). In germline, CDR1 is MDHEN, CDR2 SYDVKM. Trimming shortened V by 5 bases and J by 4 bases, and 9 bases separated the two germline ends. The CDR3 extends over 12 amino acids. CDR3: CASSSDSYEQYF. CDR3 DNA sequence: TGTGCCAGCAGTAGCGACAGTTACGAGCAGTACTTC.